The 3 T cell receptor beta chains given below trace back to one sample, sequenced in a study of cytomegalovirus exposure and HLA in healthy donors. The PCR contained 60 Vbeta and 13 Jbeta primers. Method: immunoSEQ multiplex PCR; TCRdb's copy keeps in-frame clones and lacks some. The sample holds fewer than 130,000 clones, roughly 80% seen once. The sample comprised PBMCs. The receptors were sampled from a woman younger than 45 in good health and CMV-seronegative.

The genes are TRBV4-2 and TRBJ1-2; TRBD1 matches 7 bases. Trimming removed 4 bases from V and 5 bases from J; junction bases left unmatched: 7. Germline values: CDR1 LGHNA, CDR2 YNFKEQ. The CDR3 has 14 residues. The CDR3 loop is CASSRGDSSYGYTF. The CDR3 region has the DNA TGTGCCAGCAGCCGCGGGGACAGTTCGTATGGCTACACCTTC.

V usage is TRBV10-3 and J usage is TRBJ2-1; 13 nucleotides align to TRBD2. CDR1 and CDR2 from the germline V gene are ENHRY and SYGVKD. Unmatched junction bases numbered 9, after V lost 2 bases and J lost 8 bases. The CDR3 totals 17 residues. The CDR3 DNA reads TGTGCCATCAGTGAGAGACTAGCGGGAGGCCTTGGAGATGAGCAGTTCTTC. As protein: CAISERLAGGLGDEQFF.

CDR3 sequence: CASSFGGLVDEQFF. The CDR3 nucleotides read TGTGCCAGCAGCTTCGGGGGACTGGTAGATGAGCAGTTCTTC. The J gene is TRBJ2-1, the V gene TRBV7-9, with D possibly TRBD2 on 6 matching bases. Germline values: CDR1 SEHNR, CDR2 FQNEAQ (reference sequence). The CDR3 sequence is 14 residues long. Trimming removed 3 bases at V and 8 bases at J, with 14 bases between.